This T cell receptor beta chain was found in a study of blood T cell repertoires in COVID-19. Study-wide context: PBMCs, B-cell-depleted T cells, or T cells provided the cDNA or gDNA that made up the material.

This clone was seen once. Per the original methods: How many nucleated cells were present was estimated from reference gene primer amplification. Clones were sequenced by immunoSEQ multiplex PCR, and TCRdb holds only the in-frame ones, with some missing. V and J calls and clone size come straight from that table; D and trimming were deduced from the DNA. The table lists around 200,000 clones, about 83% of them singletons. The TCR originated in a man in his fifties or sixties with active or convalescent COVID-19. Specimen: peripheral blood.

DNA for the CDR3: TGTGCCAGTAGTATGACAGGGATACCAGATACGCAGTATTTT. It codes for CASSMTGIPDTQYF. V gene TRBV19 combines with J gene TRBJ2-3; 7 nucleotides line up with TRBD1. The ends lost 3 bases at V and 4 bases at J; junction bases unmatched: 4. The CDR3 runs 14 residues. CDR1 is LNHDA and CDR2 is SQIVND in the germline V gene (reference sequence). The full variable domain, completed using reference TRBV19 and TRBJ2-3, is DGGITQSPKYLFRKEGQNVTLSCEQNLNHDAMYWYRQDPGQGLRLIYYSQIVNDFQKGDIAEGYSVSREKKESFPLTVTSAQKNPTAFYLCASSMTGIPDTQYFGPGTRLTVL.